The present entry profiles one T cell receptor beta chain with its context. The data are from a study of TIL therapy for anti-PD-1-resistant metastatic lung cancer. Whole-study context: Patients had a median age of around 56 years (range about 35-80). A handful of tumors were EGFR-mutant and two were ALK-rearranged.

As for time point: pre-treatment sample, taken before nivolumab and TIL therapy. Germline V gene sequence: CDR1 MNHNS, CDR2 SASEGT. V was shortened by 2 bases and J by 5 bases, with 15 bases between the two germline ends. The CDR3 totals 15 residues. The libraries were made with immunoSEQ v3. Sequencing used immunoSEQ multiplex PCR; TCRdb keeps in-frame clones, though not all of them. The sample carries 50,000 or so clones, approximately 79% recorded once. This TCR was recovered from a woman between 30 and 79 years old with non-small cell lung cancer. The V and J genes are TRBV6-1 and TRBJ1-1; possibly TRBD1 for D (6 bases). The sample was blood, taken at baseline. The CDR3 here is CASSEWGGVGTEAFF. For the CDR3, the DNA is TGTGCCAGCAGTGAATGGGGGGGCGTCGGGACTGAAGCTTTCTTT.